These T cell receptor beta chains were read from a single sample in a study of beta chain features in type 1 diabetes. Here immunoSEQ multiplex PCR was the method, and the copy in TCRdb shows in-frame clones only, minus some. The sample shows approximately 260,000 clones, about 24% of them seen only once. Material for sequencing was naive CD4+ T cells from blood. The receptors shown here come from a woman aged 25 to 45 with type 1 diabetes. Each CDR3 is given with its conserved first and last residue. The D gene is left open where the match is weak. Size is omitted from some rows. Given values are once, few, many or a class for expanded clones.

v_call	d_call	clone_size	j_call	cdr3_aa	cdr3_nt
TRBV5-1	TRBD1	.	TRBJ1-2	CASSGPSVDRERPGSYTF	TGCGCCAGCAGCGGCCCAAGTGTGGACAGGGAGAGGCCTGGAAGCTACACCTTC
TRBV28	.	.	TRBJ1-2	CASSSYPPGRFTLYGYTF	TGTGCCAGCAGTTCCTACCCTCCTGGTCGGTTTACGCTTTATGGCTACACCTTC
TRBV10-1	.	.	TRBJ2-1	CASSDSYEQFF	TGCGCCAGCAGTGATAGCTATGAGCAGTTCTTC
TRBV9	.	.	TRBJ2-5	CASSVQSKETQYF	TGTGCCAGCAGCGTTCAGTCAAAAGAGACCCAGTACTTC
TRBV7-9	.	.	TRBJ2-7	CASSSFRVPYEQYF	TGTGCCAGCAGCTCCTTCAGGGTTCCCTACGAGCAGTACTTC
TRBV2	.	few	TRBJ2-3	CASSSTDTQYF	TGTGCCAGTAGCAGCACAGATACGCAGTATTTT
TRBV12-5	.	.	TRBJ2-6	CASGLSGANVLTF	TGTGCTAGTGGCCTGTCTGGGGCCAACGTCCTGACTTTC
TRBV5-1	TRBD2	few	TRBJ2-1	CASSFAGGNEQFF	TGCGCCAGCAGCTTCGCGGGAGGCAATGAGCAGTTCTTC
TRBV30	.	few	TRBJ1-4	CAWSDSGSTNEKLFF	TGTGCCTGGAGTGATTCGGGGTCAACTAATGAAAAACTGTTTTTT
TRBV18	.	few	TRBJ1-3	CASSPGQGNTIYF	TGTGCCAGCTCACCAGGACAGGGAAACACCATATATTTT
TRBV10-3	.	few	TRBJ1-1	CAISIGEMNTEAFF	TGTGCCATCAGTATAGGAGAAATGAACACTGAAGCTTTCTTT
TRBV6-5	TRBD2	once	TRBJ2-5	CASSYSGGRGETQYF	TGTGCCAGCAGTTACTCTGGGGGGAGGGGCGAGACCCAGTACTTC
TRBV19	TRBD1	.	TRBJ2-7	CASSSGRDRGSYEQYF	TGTGCCAGTAGTTCGGGCCGGGACAGGGGTTCCTACGAGCAGTACTTC
TRBV18	.	few	TRBJ1-5	CASSPTYGRDQPQHF	TGTGCCAGCTCACCTACCTACGGGCGGGACCAGCCCCAGCATTTT
TRBV7-9	TRBD1	few	TRBJ2-3	CASSFRDSTFTDTQYF	TGTGCCAGCAGCTTTCGGGACAGCACTTTCACAGATACGCAGTATTTT
TRBV6-5	TRBD2	few	TRBJ2-7	CASSYPTSGSYEQYF	TGTGCCAGCAGTTATCCGACTAGCGGGAGCTACGAGCAGTACTTC
TRBV29-1	.	.	TRBJ2-7	CSVEVHYEQYF	TGCAGCGTTGAAGTCCACTACGAGCAGTACTTC
TRBV15	.	.	TRBJ1-5	CATSRDRSGSNQPQHF	TGTGCCACCAGCAGAGACCGTTCAGGGAGCAATCAGCCCCAGCATTTT
TRBV7-9	TRBD1	few	TRBJ1-5	CASSNRGPQHF	TGTGCCAGCAGCAACAGGGGGCCCCAGCATTTT
TRBV29-1	.	.	TRBJ2-3	CSVASTDTQYF	TGCAGCGTTGCGAGCACAGATACGCAGTATTTT
TRBV18	TRBD1	few	TRBJ1-2	CASSPTDAGGGYTF	TGTGCCAGCTCACCAACTGACGCAGGGGGAGGCTACACCTTC
TRBV4-1	TRBD2	.	TRBJ2-7	CASSPSQLTSGSSEQYF	TGCGCCAGCAGCCCTAGTCAATTGACTAGCGGGAGTTCCGAGCAGTACTTC
TRBV29-1	.	few	TRBJ1-2	CSVGGSNYGYTF	TGCAGCGTTGGAGGGTCTAACTATGGCTACACCTTC
TRBV30	.	.	TRBJ2-5	CAWSDRAETQYF	TGTGCCTGGAGTGACAGGGCCGAGACCCAGTACTTC
TRBV2	TRBD2	few	TRBJ2-3	CASSALAGATDTQYF	TGTGCCAGCAGTGCTTTAGCGGGGGCCACAGATACGCAGTATTTT
TRBV10-3	.	few	TRBJ1-2	CAISTPSLYGYTF	TGTGCCATCAGTACTCCGTCCCTTTACGGCTACACCTTC
TRBV9	.	.	TRBJ1-5	CASSPGISGALNGNQPQHF	TGTGCCAGCAGCCCCGGAATCTCAGGGGCCCTGAACGGCAATCAGCCCCAGCATTTT
TRBV7-9	TRBD1	.	TRBJ2-7	CASSLTGEIYEQYF	TGTGCCAGCAGTTTGACAGGGGAAATCTACGAGCAGTACTTC
TRBV5-1	.	once	TRBJ1-5	CASSLDSLGQPQHF	TGCGCCAGCAGCTTAGACAGTTTGGGTCAGCCCCAGCATTTT
TRBV6-6	.	.	TRBJ1-2	CASSKTRDYEGYTF	TGTGCCAGCAGTAAAACGAGGGATTATGAGGGCTACACCTTC
TRBV4-1	TRBD2	.	TRBJ2-2	CASSRRQLAEGTGELFF	TGCGCCAGCAGCCGCCGCCAACTAGCGGAGGGCACCGGGGAGCTGTTTTTT
TRBV28	.	.	TRBJ2-2	CASSYIQRRTGELFF	TGTGCCAGCAGCTATATCCAGAGGAGGACCGGGGAGCTGTTTTTT
TRBV11-2	.	few	TRBJ2-1	CASSPGGSYNEQFF	TGTGCCAGCAGCCCTGGGGGCAGTTACAATGAGCAGTTCTTC
TRBV29-1	TRBD1	.	TRBJ2-7	CSVVGQGASYEQYF	TGCAGCGTTGTTGGACAGGGGGCCTCCTACGAGCAGTACTTC
TRBV20-1	.	.	TRBJ1-2	CSARENYGYTF	TGCAGTGCGCGAGAGAACTATGGCTACACCTTC
TRBV4-1	.	.	TRBJ1-3	CASSHFLFDRNTIYF	TGCGCCAGCAGCCACTTCCTATTCGACAGAAACACCATATATTTT
TRBV7-3	TRBD2	few	TRBJ2-3	CASSWGGRGNTQYF	TGTGCCAGCAGCTGGGGCGGGAGAGGCAATACGCAGTATTTT
TRBV18	TRBD1	few	TRBJ2-7	CASSPLGTEDYEQYF	TGTGCCAGCTCACCACTCGGGACAGAAGACTACGAGCAGTACTTC
TRBV4-2	.	.	TRBJ2-7	CASSQQGQEGSYEQYF	TGTGCCAGCAGCCAACAAGGTCAAGAGGGCTCCTACGAGCAGTACTTC
TRBV25-1	TRBD1	few	TRBJ2-7	CASSGWTGSYEQYF	TGTGCCAGCAGTGGATGGACAGGCTCCTACGAGCAGTACTTC
TRBV30	TRBD1	.	TRBJ2-5	CAWSDSGGGPETQYF	TGTGCCTGGAGTGATTCAGGGGGCGGTCCAGAGACCCAGTACTTC
TRBV15	.	few	TRBJ2-7	CATRVGLESYEQYF	TGTGCCACCCGGGTCGGGTTAGAATCCTACGAGCAGTACTTC
TRBV20-1	.	.	TRBJ1-1	CSAIGTEAFF	TGCAGTGCTATCGGGACTGAAGCTTTCTTT
TRBV6-5	.	.	TRBJ2-7	CASSLQGGLLYEQYF	TGTGCCAGCAGTTTGCAGGGAGGTCTATTGTACGAGCAGTACTTC
TRBV28	TRBD1	.	TRBJ1-2	CASSGTDFYTF	TGTGCGAGTTCCGGGACAGATTTCTACACCTTC
TRBV7-9	.	few	TRBJ1-4	CASSLDLSRVFF	TGTGCCAGCAGCTTAGATCTTTCCAGGGTGTTTTTT
TRBV18	TRBD2	few	TRBJ2-7	CASSPPLAGVYEQYF	TGTGCCAGCTCACCACCGCTAGCGGGAGTCTACGAGCAGTACTTC
TRBV11-3	TRBD2	.	TRBJ2-1	CASNLLAGGYNEQFF	TGTGCCAGCAACCTCCTAGCGGGAGGCTACAATGAGCAGTTCTTC
TRBV5-4	TRBD1	few	TRBJ2-2	CASSLAQQGASGELFF	TGTGCCAGCAGCTTGGCTCAGCAGGGGGCCTCCGGGGAGCTGTTTTTT